This T cell receptor (beta chain) was observed in a study of response to subunit inactivated influenza vaccine. Study conclusions and caveats: Authors suggested that a seasonal influenza vaccination recruits few new T cells each time.

Germline V gives CDR1 MDHEN, CDR2 SYDVKM. This CDR3 region has 14 residues. V shed 6 bases and J shed 2 bases, with 11 bases lying between them. Details on this clonotype: The antigen is unknown.

One entry per CDR3 protein, called by TCRdb with MiXCR from the RT-PCR reads. Among 550,000 to 650,000 distinct CDR3 sequences listed, 12% were seen once. Source: PBMCs from blood, taken on the day of vaccination. V usage is TRBV28 and J usage is TRBJ2-1; D is undetermined. The sequence was collected from a man between 50 and 59 years old who received an inactivated influenza vaccine. Written as DNA, the CDR3 is TGTGCCAGCAGCCAACCCGGGCCCTACAATGAGCAGTTCTTC. Residues: CASSQPGPYNEQFF.